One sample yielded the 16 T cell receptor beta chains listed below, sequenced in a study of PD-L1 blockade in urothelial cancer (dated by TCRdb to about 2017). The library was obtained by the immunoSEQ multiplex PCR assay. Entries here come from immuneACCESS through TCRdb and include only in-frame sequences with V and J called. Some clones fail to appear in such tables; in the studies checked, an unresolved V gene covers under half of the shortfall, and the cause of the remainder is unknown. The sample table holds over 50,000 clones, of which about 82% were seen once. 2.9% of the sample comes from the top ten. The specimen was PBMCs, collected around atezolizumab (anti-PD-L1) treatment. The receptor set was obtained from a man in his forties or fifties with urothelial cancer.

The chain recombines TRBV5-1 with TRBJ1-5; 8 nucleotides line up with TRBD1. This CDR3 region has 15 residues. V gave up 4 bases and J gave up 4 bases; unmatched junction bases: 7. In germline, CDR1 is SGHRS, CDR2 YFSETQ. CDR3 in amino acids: CASSPGQGLNQPQHF. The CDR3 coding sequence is TGCGCCAGCAGCCCCGGACAGGGACTAAATCAGCCCCAGCATTTT.

CDR3: CASSWRTSGRKADTQYF. The CDR3 DNA is TGTGCCAGCAGTTGGAGGACTAGCGGGAGGAAGGCAGATACGCAGTATTTT. The genes are TRBV28 and TRBJ2-3; 14 nucleotides agree with TRBD2. Germline CDR1 MDHEN, CDR2 SYDVKM. V was pared by 4 bases and J by 4 bases, with 7 bases of the junction left unmatched. The CDR3 spans 17 residues. The full variable domain, in which reference TRBV28 and TRBJ2-3 provide the parts outside the CDR3, is DVKVTQSSRYLVKRTGEKVFLECVQDMDHENMFWYRQDPGLGLRLIYFSYDVKMKEKGDIPEGYSVSREKKERFSLILESASTNQTSMYLCASSWRTSGRKADTQYFGPGTRLTVL.

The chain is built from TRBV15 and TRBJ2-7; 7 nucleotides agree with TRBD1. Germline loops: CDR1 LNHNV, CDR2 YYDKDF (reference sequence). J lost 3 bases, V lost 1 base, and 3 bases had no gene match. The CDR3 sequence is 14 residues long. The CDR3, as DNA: TGTGCCACCAGCAGAGGGGACAGCTACTACGAGCAGTACTTC. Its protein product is CATSRGDSYYEQYF.

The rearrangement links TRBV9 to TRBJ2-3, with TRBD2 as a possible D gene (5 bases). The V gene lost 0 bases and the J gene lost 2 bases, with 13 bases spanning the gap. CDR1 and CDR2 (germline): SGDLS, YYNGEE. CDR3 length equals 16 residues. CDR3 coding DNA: TGTGCCAGCAGCGTAGTTCGAGCGGAGTTCACAGATACGCAGTATTTT. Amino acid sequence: CASSVVRAEFTDTQYF.

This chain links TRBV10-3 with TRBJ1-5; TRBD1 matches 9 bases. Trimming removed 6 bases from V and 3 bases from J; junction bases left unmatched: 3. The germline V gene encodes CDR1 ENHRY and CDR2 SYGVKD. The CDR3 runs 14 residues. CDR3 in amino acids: CAISRDRDNQPQHF. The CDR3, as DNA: TGTGCCATCAGCAGGGACAGGGACAATCAGCCCCAGCATTTT.

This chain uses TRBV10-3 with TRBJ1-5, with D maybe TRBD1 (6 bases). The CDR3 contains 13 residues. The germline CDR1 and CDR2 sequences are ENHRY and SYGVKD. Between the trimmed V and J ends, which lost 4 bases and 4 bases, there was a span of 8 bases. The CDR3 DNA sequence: TGTGCCATCAGTGGGACAGCAAATCAGCCCCAGCATTTT. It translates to CAISGTANQPQHF.

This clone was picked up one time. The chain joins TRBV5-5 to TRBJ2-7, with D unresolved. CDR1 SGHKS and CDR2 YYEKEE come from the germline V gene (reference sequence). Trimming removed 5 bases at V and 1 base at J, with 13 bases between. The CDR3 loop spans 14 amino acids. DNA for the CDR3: TGTGCCAGCAGTCTAATACCTGTGTCCTACGAGCAGTACTTC. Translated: CASSLIPVSYEQYF.

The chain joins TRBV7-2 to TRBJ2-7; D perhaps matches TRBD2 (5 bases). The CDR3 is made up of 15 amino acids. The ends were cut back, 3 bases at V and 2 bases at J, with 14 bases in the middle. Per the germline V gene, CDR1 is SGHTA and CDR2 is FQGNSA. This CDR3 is CASSFYSGETYEQYF. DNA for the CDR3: TGTGCCAGCAGCTTCTACAGCGGAGAAACCTACGAGCAGTACTTC. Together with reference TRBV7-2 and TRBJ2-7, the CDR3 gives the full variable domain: GAGVSQSPSNKVTEKGKDVELRCDPISGHTALYWYRQSLGQGLEFLIYFQGNSAPDKSGLPSDRFSAERTGGSVSTLTIQRTQQEDSAVYLCASSFYSGETYEQYFGPGTRLTVT.

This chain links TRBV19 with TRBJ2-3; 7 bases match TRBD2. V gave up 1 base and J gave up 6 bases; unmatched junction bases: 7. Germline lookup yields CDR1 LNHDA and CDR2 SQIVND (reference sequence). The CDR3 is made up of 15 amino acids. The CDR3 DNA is TGTGCCAGTAGTATAGGAGGGAGGGTTGTCGATACGCAGTATTTT. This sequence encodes CASSIGGRVVDTQYF.

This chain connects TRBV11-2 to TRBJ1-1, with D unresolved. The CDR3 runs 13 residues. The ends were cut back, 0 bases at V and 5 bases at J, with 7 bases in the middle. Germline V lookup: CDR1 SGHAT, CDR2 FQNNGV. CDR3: CASSLDLVTEAFF. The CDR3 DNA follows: TGTGCCAGCAGCTTAGATTTAGTGACTGAAGCTTTCTTT. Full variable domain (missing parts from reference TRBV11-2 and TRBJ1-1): EAGVAQSPRYKIIEKRQSVAFWCNPISGHATLYWYQQILGQGPKLLIQFQNNGVVDDSQLPKDRFSAERLKGVDSTLKIQPAKLEDSAVYLCASSLDLVTEAFFGQGTRLTVV.

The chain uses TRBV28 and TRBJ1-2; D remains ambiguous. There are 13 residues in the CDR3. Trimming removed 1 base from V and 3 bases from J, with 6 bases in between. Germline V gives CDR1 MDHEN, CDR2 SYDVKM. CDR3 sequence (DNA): TGTGCCAGCAGTTTATTAACAGACTATGGCTACACCTTC. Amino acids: CASSLLTDYGYTF.

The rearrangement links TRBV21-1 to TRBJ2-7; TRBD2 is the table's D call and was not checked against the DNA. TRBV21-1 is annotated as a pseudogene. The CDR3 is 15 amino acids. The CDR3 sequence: CASSKWQREVGEQYF. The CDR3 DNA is TGTGCCAGCAGCAAATGGCAGCGGGAGGTGGGGGAGCAGTACTTC.

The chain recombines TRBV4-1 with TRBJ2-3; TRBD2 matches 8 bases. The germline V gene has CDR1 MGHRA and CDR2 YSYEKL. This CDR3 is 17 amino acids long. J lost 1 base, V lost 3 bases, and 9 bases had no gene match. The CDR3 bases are TGCGCCAGCAGCCACCCCCCCGGGGGGGGAGGCACAGATACGCAGTATTTT. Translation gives CASSHPPGGGGTDTQYF.

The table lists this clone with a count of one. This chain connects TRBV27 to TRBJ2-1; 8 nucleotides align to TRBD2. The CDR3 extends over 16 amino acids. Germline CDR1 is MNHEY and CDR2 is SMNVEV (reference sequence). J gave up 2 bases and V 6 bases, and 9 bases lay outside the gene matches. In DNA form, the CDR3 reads TGTGCCAGCAGAAGAACGAGCGGGAGTACCTACAATGAGCAGTTCTTC. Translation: CASRRTSGSTYNEQFF.

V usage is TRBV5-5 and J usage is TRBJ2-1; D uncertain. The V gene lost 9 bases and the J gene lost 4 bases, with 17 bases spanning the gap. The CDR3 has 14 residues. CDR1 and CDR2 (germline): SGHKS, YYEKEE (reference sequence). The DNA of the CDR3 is TGTGCCACTCGCCCCTCAGACAAATACAATGAGCAGTTCTTC. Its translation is CATRPSDKYNEQFF. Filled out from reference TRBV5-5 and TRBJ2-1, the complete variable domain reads DAGVTQSPTHLIKTRGQQVTLRCSPISGHKSVSWYQQVLGQGPQFIFQYYEKEERGRGNFPDRFSARQFPNYSSELNVNALLLGDSALYLCATRPSDKYNEQFFGPGTRLTVL.

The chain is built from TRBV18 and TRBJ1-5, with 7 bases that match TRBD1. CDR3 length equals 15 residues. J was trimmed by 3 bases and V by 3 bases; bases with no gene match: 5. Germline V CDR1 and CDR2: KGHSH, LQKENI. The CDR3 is CASSPPGQFNQPQHF. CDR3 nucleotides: TGTGCCAGCTCACCCCCGGGACAGTTCAATCAGCCCCAGCATTTT. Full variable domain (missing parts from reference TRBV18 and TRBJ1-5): NAGVMQNPRHLVRRRGQEARLRCSPMKGHSHVYWYRQLPEEGLKFMVYLQKENIIDESGMPKERFSAEFPKEGPSILRIQQVVRGDSAAYFCASSPPGQFNQPQHFGDGTRLSIL.